Below, 14 T cell receptor beta chains from the same sample are listed, as sequenced in a study of metastatic and nonmetastatic thyroid tumors. Ahead of thyroid surgery, no patient had received treatment of any kind. TCRdb called clones again from the PCR reads with MiXCR. The table has roughly 18,000 clones, under 30% seen once. Sequencing used tumor tissue. These receptors all stem from a male donor with papillary thyroid cancer or a benign thyroid nodule (not recorded which). Some clones in this sample may be carry-over from other donors' samples.

In regard to this clone: One end of the junction does not line up with germline, which may come from a read error. The chain is built from TRBV6-1 and TRBJ2-1; the match to TRBD2 covers 7 bases. This CDR3 region has 15 residues. CDR1 MNHNS and CDR2 SASEGT come from the germline V gene. Here the CDR3 reads CASSQWPSGHNEHFF. The CDR3 bases are TGTGCCAGCAGTCAATGGCCTAGCGGACACAATGAGCACTTCTTC.

CDR3 sequence reads: CSARDPGRTSNQPQHF. The DNA for the CDR3 is TGCAGTGCTAGAGACCCCGGACGGACAAGCAATCAGCCCCAGCATTTT. V is TRBV20-1 and J is TRBJ1-5; D perhaps matches TRBD1 (5 bases). CDR1 is DFQATT and CDR2 is SNEGSKA in the germline V gene (reference sequence). Trimming shortened V by 0 bases and J by 1 base, and 13 bases separated the two germline ends. The CDR3 is 16 amino acids.

On this clone itself: The CDR3 ends on some other residue instead of the conserved phenylalanine or tryptophan, so this is likely a read error. The chain is built from TRBV5-1 and TRBJ1-5; no clear D. The CDR3 is 13 residues long. The V gene's germline CDR1 is SGHRS and CDR2 YFSETQ. CDR3 nucleotide sequence: TGCGCCAGTAGCTTGGCGGATCATCAGCCCCAGCATTTA. Its protein product is CASSLADHQPQHL.

Regarding this clone: Compared with germline, one end of the junction differs, possibly owing to a read error. The chain employs TRBV20-1 and TRBJ1-1; D is perhaps TRBD1 (5 bases). There are 14 residues in the CDR3. Germline CDR1 reads DFQATT; CDR2 reads SNEGSKA (reference sequence). DNA for the CDR3: TGCAGTGCTAGAGTGGGGGGTCGTAACACTGAATCTTTCTTT. Its protein product is CSARVGGRNTESFF.

This clone was detected many times. This chain joins TRBV11-1 and TRBJ2-1; D is unclear. This CDR3 spans 15 amino acids. V was cut by 5 bases and J by 8 bases, with 19 bases left in between. Germline V gene lookup returns CDR1 SGHAT and CDR2 FQDESV (reference sequence). In nucleotides, the CDR3 is TGTGCCAGCAGCCCTCTCGGTTCAGTTTCCGATGAGCAGTTCTTC. Its protein product is CASSPLGSVSDEQFF.

This chain uses TRBV4-1 with TRBJ2-3, with 12 bases aligning to TRBD2. V shed 3 bases, J shed 4 bases, and the junction held 11 bases outside the gene matches. The CDR3 consists of 18 residues. CDR1 and CDR2 (germline): MGHRA, YSYEKL. The CDR3 DNA reads TGCGCCAGCAGCCAGGCAGAAGCTAGCGGGGGGGCGGCAGATACGCAGTATTTT. Translating it yields CASSQAEASGGAADTQYF.

This clone rates as medium-sized. This sequence joins TRBV19 and TRBJ2-7; 7 bases are shared with TRBD2. In germline, CDR1 is LNHDA, CDR2 SQIVND (reference sequence). Trimming cost V 1 base and J 0 bases; bases outside gene matches: 3. There are 15 residues in the CDR3. CDR3 coding DNA: TGTGCCAGTAGTATAGGGGGGGGTCTCTCCTACGAGCAGTACTTC. As protein: CASSIGGGLSYEQYF.

This rearrangement joins TRBV9 to TRBJ2-3; 8 bases are a match to TRBD1. Germline V gives CDR1 SGDLS, CDR2 YYNGEE. The ends lost 3 bases at V and 13 bases at J; junction bases unmatched: 10. The CDR3 consists of 13 residues. CDR3: CASSARGQGDKYF. CDR3 in DNA: TGTGCCAGCAGCGCGAGAGGACAGGGTGACAAGTATTTT.

This clone was observed many times. The chain links TRBV11-2 to TRBJ1-4; D is perhaps TRBD1 (5 bases). Between the trimmed V and J ends, which lost 5 bases and 12 bases, there was a span of 16 bases. The CDR3 length is 13 residues. CDR1 and CDR2 (germline): SGHAT, FQNNGV. CDR3 nucleotide sequence: TGTGCCAGCAGCCTATTCGGGACCCGAGAACTGTTTTTT. It translates to CASSLFGTRELFF.

This clone was recorded at least ten times. The DNA for the CDR3 is TGTGCCAGCAACGCTCCCTCAGGGCCCAGTGAGCAGTTCTTC. It encodes CASNAPSGPSEQFF. The genes are TRBV25-1 and TRBJ2-1, with D perhaps TRBD1 (5 bases). This CDR3 is built from 14 residues. Germline V gives CDR1 MGHDK, CDR2 SYGVNS. Between the trimmed V and J ends, which lost 7 bases and 9 bases, there was a span of 19 bases.

This clone appeared a few times. A read error may account for a junction end that differs from germline. The chain joins TRBV28 to TRBJ1-5; no reliable D call. The CDR3 consists of 13 residues. CDR1 is MDHEN and CDR2 is SYDVKM in the germline V gene. The CDR3 DNA sequence: TGTGCCAGCAGCCAGTACAAAAATCAGCCCCAGAATTTT. It encodes CASSQYKNQPQNF.

This clone was counted only a few times. The V gene is TRBV28, the J gene TRBJ1-1, with a possible D match to TRBD1 (5 bases). The CDR3 runs to 18 residues. V shed 4 bases and J shed 1 base, with 22 bases lying between them. Germline-derived CDR1 and CDR2 are MDHEN and SYDVKM. CDR3 sequence reads: CASSSPGPGPSTNTEAFF. The CDR3 DNA reads as TGTGCCAGCAGTTCCCCGGGACCGGGCCCCTCAACGAACACTGAAGCTTTCTTT.

This clone has at least ten counts. The V gene is TRBV6-5, the J gene TRBJ2-6; D ambiguous. Trimming cost V 4 bases and J 0 bases, with 1 base left between them. The CDR3 extends over 13 amino acids. Germline assignment: CDR1 MNHEY and CDR2 SVGAGI. CDR3 DNA sequence: TGTGCCAGCAGTTCCTCTGGGGCCAACGTCCTGACTTTC. This encodes CASSSSGANVLTF.

This clone was observed a few times. This sequence joins TRBV6-2 or TRBV6-3 and TRBJ1-5; tentative D call: TRBD1 (6 bases). The CDR3 is 15 amino acids. V shed 5 bases and J shed 4 bases, with 15 bases lying between them. Germline V gives CDR1 MNHEY, CDR2 SVGEGT. CDR3 region: CASSTPRQENQPQHF. The CDR3 DNA reads TGTGCCAGCAGTACCCCTAGACAGGAAAATCAGCCCCAGCATTTT.